The T cell receptor beta chain described here comes from a study of blood T cell repertoires in COVID-19. Turning to the study itself: PBMCs, B-cell-depleted T cells, or T cells provided the cDNA or gDNA that made up the material.

The germline V gene encodes CDR1 SNHLY and CDR2 FYNNEI. The CDR3 extends over 12 amino acids. Trimming took off 4 bases at V and 2 bases at J, with 4 bases between the two ends. Clones were read by immunoSEQ multiplex PCR, and TCRdb kept only the in-frame ones, dropping some. The profile shows approximately 300,000 clones, approximately 91% of them singletons. The chain joins TRBV2 to TRBJ2-3, with no clear D. The sequence was collected from a woman in her twenties or thirties who had been exposed to COVID-19. The source material was PBMCs or T cells enriched from blood (not recorded which). CDR3 in amino acids: CASSVVTDTQYF. CDR3 nucleotides: TGTGCCAGCAGTGTCGTCACAGATACGCAGTATTTT.